The 27 T cell receptor beta chains listed next were all sequenced from one sample in a study of long-term antiretroviral therapy in people with HIV. The immunoSEQ assay was v3.0, run at survey level. Profiling relied on immunoSEQ multiplex PCR, and the TCRdb table lists in-frame clones only, not all of them. Of about 25,000 clones in the sample, 80% to 90% were seen once. Sequences were derived from unsorted PBMCs, sampled 3 years after starting antiretroviral therapy. All receptors derive from a man younger than 35 with HIV.

The chain links TRBV9 to TRBJ1-6; D gene ambiguous. This CDR3 has 16 residues. Trimming removed 0 bases at V and 5 bases at J, with 12 bases between. Per germline, CDR1 SGDLS and CDR2 YYNGEE. The CDR3 here is CASSVAGPADNSPLHF. Here the CDR3 DNA reads TGTGCCAGCAGCGTAGCAGGCCCAGCGGATAATTCACCCCTCCACTTT.

The genes are TRBV11-3 and TRBJ2-5; tentative D call: TRBD2 (6 bases). In germline, CDR1 is SGHNT, CDR2 YENEEA. The CDR3 length is 14 residues. V was clipped by 0 bases and J by 5 bases, with 10 bases between them. CDR3 loop: CASSLDGGSETQYF. Here the CDR3 DNA reads TGTGCCAGCAGCTTAGACGGGGGATCGGAGACCCAGTACTTC.

V gene TRBV19 combines with J gene TRBJ1-2; D is ambiguous. Germline CDR1 reads LNHDA; CDR2 reads SQIVND (reference sequence). Between the trimmed V and J ends, which lost 1 base and 1 base, there was a span of 7 bases. The length of the CDR3 is 14 residues. The CDR3 DNA follows: TGTGCCAGTAGTATAGGAGTCTATAACTATGGCTACACCTTC. It encodes CASSIGVYNYGYTF.

The gene calls are TRBV7-9 and TRBJ1-2, with D perhaps matching TRBD1 (5 bases). Trimming stripped 1 base from V and 8 bases from J, with 17 bases between. Per the germline V gene, CDR1 is SEHNR and CDR2 is FQNEAQ (reference sequence). This CDR3 is built from 15 residues. CDR3 DNA: TGTGCCAGCAGCTTAGGGGGGGGGACCCAGCAGGGCTACACCTTC. Residues: CASSLGGGTQQGYTF. The whole variable domain, remainder taken from reference TRBV7-9 and TRBJ1-2, is DTGVSQNPRHKITKRGQNVTFRCDPISEHNRLYWYRQTLGQGPEFLTYFQNEAQLEKSRLLSDRFSAERPKGSFSTLEIQRTEQGDSAMYLCASSLGGGTQQGYTFGSGTRLTVV.

The chain has TRBV6-5 and TRBJ1-1; D call uncertain. Trimming left V 0 bases short and J 4 bases short, with 9 bases between. The CDR3 runs to 14 residues. The germline gives CDR1 MNHEY, CDR2 SVGAGI. The CDR3, as DNA: TGTGCCAGCAGTTACTCGACCTTCACCACTGAAGCTTTCTTT. This encodes CASSYSTFTTEAFF.

The gene calls are TRBV6-5 and TRBJ1-5; D gene ambiguous. This CDR3 region has 13 residues. V lost 5 bases and J lost 0, with 5 bases in between. From germline, CDR1 is MNHEY and CDR2 SVGAGI. CDR3: CASSTYSNQPQHF. In nucleotides, the CDR3 is TGTGCCAGCAGTACATATAGCAATCAGCCCCAGCATTTT.

The V call is TRBV10-3, the J call TRBJ1-6; no reliable D call. Deletions cut 2 bases from V and 7 bases from J, with 9 bases between. Germline CDR1 is ENHRY and CDR2 is SYGVKD. The CDR3 runs 14 residues. The CDR3 nucleotides are TGTGCCATCAGTGAGCCCAGCAACAATTCACCCCTCCACTTT. As protein: CAISEPSNNSPLHF.

The chain uses TRBV7-3 and TRBJ2-5, with 10 bases aligning to TRBD2. Germline V gene data show CDR1 as SGHTA and CDR2 as FQGTGA. This CDR3 comprises 14 residues. Unmatched junction bases numbered 4, after V lost 4 bases and J lost 5 bases. The CDR3 DNA is TGTGCCAGCAGCTCGGGACTAGCGTCTGAGACCCAGTACTTC. This gives the protein CASSSGLASETQYF. The complete variable domain, with remaining parts taken from reference TRBV7-3 and TRBJ2-5, reads GAGVSQTPSNKVTEKGKYVELRCDPISGHTALYWYRQSLGQGPEFLIYFQGTGAADDSGLPNDRFFAVRPEGSVSTLKIQRTERGDSAVYLCASSSGLASETQYFGPGTRLLVL.

The chain is built from TRBV5-1 and TRBJ2-5, with TRBD2 as a possible D gene (6 bases). The CDR3 runs 13 residues. V lost 7 bases, J lost 2 bases, and 12 bases lay in between. The germline V gene encodes CDR1 SGHRS and CDR2 YFSETQ. This chain's CDR3 is CASGREYQETQYF. The CDR3, as DNA: TGCGCCAGCGGCCGGGAGTATCAAGAGACCCAGTACTTC.

The CDR3 coding sequence is TGTGCCAGCAGTCCCAACACTAGAGCTGAAGCTTTCTTT. This sequence encodes CASSPNTRAEAFF. The chain is built from TRBV6-5 and TRBJ1-1; D call uncertain. The CDR3 spans 13 residues. V was shortened by 5 bases and J by 6 bases, with 13 bases between the two germline ends. The V gene's germline CDR1 is MNHEY and CDR2 SVGAGI.

This clone was seen a few times. The chain joins TRBV7-9 to TRBJ1-1; D gene uncertain. Trimming shortened V by 2 bases and J by 1 base, and 11 bases separated the two germline ends. This CDR3 spans 15 amino acids. Germline CDR1 is SEHNR and CDR2 is FQNEAQ (reference sequence). Here the CDR3 DNA reads TGTGCCAGCAGCTTATCTGACTCACCGAACACTGAAGCTTTCTTT. Protein: CASSLSDSPNTEAFF.

This sequence joins TRBV15 and TRBJ1-3; D remains ambiguous. V shed 5 bases and J shed 0 bases, with 8 bases lying between them. Looked up from germline, CDR1 is LNHNV and CDR2 is YYDKDF (reference sequence). This CDR3 is 14 amino acids long. This CDR3 is CATSGSGSGNTIYF. The CDR3 nucleotides read TGTGCCACCAGCGGATCAGGCTCTGGAAACACCATATATTTT.

The V and J genes are TRBV7-6 and TRBJ2-2, with 7 bases fitting TRBD1. CDR3 length equals 16 residues. Trimming removed 5 bases from V and 0 bases from J; junction bases left unmatched: 6. Germline V gene data show CDR1 as SGHVS and CDR2 as FNYEAQ. The CDR3: CASSTGVDSNTGELFF. DNA for the CDR3: TGTGCCAGCAGCACAGGGGTTGACTCGAACACCGGGGAGCTGTTTTTT.

CDR3 loop: CASSKVGGTYEQYV. The CDR3, as DNA: TGTGCCAGCAGTAAAGTGGGGGGAACATACGAGCAGTACGTC. The chain is built from TRBV27 and TRBJ2-7, with a weak D call TRBD2 (6 bases). The V end lost 5 bases, the J end lost 4 bases, and 15 bases lay between the germline ends. Per the germline V gene, CDR1 is MNHEY and CDR2 is SMNVEV (reference sequence). The CDR3 has 14 amino acids.

The chain uses TRBV15 and TRBJ2-6; D remains unclear. The CDR3 is 17 residues long. Germline V CDR1 and CDR2: LNHNV, YYDKDF (reference sequence). The germline V and J ends were trimmed by 0 bases and 0 bases, with 9 bases remaining between them. In DNA form, the CDR3 reads TGTGCCACCAGCAGAGATCAAAGGAGCTCTGGGGCCAACGTCCTGACTTTC. Its protein product is CATSRDQRSSGANVLTF.

This chain joins TRBV5-6 and TRBJ2-2; no reliable D call. Looked up from germline, CDR1 is SGHDT and CDR2 is YYEEEE. CDR3 length: 16 residues. Trimming cost V 0 bases and J 1 base, with 10 bases left between them. CDR3 protein: CASSLEGVGNTGELFF. The CDR3 DNA follows: TGTGCCAGCAGCTTGGAGGGCGTCGGGAACACCGGGGAGCTGTTTTTT.

The V gene is TRBV2, the J gene TRBJ2-2, with 10 bases matching TRBD1. CDR1 and CDR2 from the germline V gene are SNHLY and FYNNEI. The V gene end was trimmed by 9 bases and the J gene end by 2 bases; junction bases not matched to a gene: 21. The CDR3 is 20 amino acids. CDR3 loop: CARQVPPSGTGASNTGELFF. As DNA, the CDR3 is TGTGCCAGGCAGGTCCCTCCCTCCGGGACAGGGGCAAGCAACACCGGGGAGCTGTTTTTT.

The CDR3 coding sequence is TGTGCCAGCAGTGTCCTTACAGGGGGGACTGAAGCTTTCTTT. This sequence encodes CASSVLTGGTEAFF. This chain connects TRBV2 to TRBJ1-1; 8 bases align to TRBD1. The CDR3 runs 14 residues. Germline CDR1 is SNHLY and CDR2 is FYNNEI. V shed 4 bases, J shed 5 bases, and the junction held 6 bases outside the gene matches.

A single count supports this clone. The chain employs TRBV27 and TRBJ1-2; tentatively, D is TRBD1 (5 bases). V was cut by 8 bases and J by 3 bases, with 19 bases left in between. CDR3 length equals 15 residues. The germline V gene has CDR1 MNHEY and CDR2 SMNVEV (reference sequence). The CDR3 nucleotides are TGTGCCAGCGGACCCCTTGGAGGGGAACACTATGGCTACACCTTC. This sequence encodes CASGPLGGEHYGYTF.

The J gene is TRBJ1-2, the V gene TRBV6-5; D is unclear. CDR3 length equals 14 residues. Germline V gene lookup returns CDR1 MNHEY and CDR2 SVGAGI. The V gene lost 7 bases and the J gene lost 5 bases, with 17 bases spanning the gap. The CDR3 reads CASTKRTTGYGYTF. The CDR3 DNA reads TGTGCCAGCACCAAAAGGACGACGGGTTATGGCTACACCTTC.

The DNA for the CDR3 is TGTGCCAGCACCCCCAGAGCGAGCTCCGGGGAGCTGTTTTTT. Translated, it gives CASTPRASSGELFF. The chain carries TRBV7-2 and TRBJ2-2; D uncertain. The CDR3 length is 14 residues. Between the trimmed V and J ends, which lost 7 bases and 6 bases, there was a span of 15 bases. Germline CDR1 reads SGHTA; CDR2 reads FQGNSA.

The V call is TRBV19, the J call TRBJ2-7; D call uncertain. The CDR3 has 14 amino acids. Per germline, CDR1 LNHDA and CDR2 SQIVND (reference sequence). V was cut by 5 bases and J by 3 bases, with 14 bases left in between. The DNA for the CDR3 is TGTGCCAGTAGTGGTTCGGAAAGGATCTACGAGCAGTACTTC. Translated: CASSGSERIYEQYF.

V usage is TRBV11-2 and J usage is TRBJ1-5; D gene ambiguous. CDR1 and CDR2 from the germline V gene are SGHAT and FQNNGV. There are 15 residues in the CDR3. Between the trimmed V and J ends, which lost 3 bases and 3 bases, there was a span of 12 bases. This CDR3 reads CASSFGTDYNQPQHF. The CDR3 nucleotides are TGTGCCAGCAGCTTCGGTACAGATTACAATCAGCCCCAGCATTTT.

The CDR3 DNA follows: TGTGCCAGCGCTTCCCCCCCCCTGTGGGAGCAGTTCTTC. This sequence encodes CASASPPLWEQFF. V gene TRBV6-5 combines with J gene TRBJ2-1; no firm D call. The germline CDR1 and CDR2 sequences are MNHEY and SVGAGI. The CDR3 runs to 13 residues. V lost 8 bases to trimming and J lost 10 bases, with 18 bases between them.

In DNA, the CDR3 is TGTGCCACCGAGGGGGCAGCAGATACGCAGTATTTT. This codes for CATEGAADTQYF. The chain is built from TRBV6-1 and TRBJ2-3; 7 bases match TRBD1. The ends lost 10 bases at V and 4 bases at J; junction bases unmatched: 5. CDR1 is MNHNS, CDR2 SASEGT, per germline. This CDR3 has 12 residues.

The gene calls are TRBV11-2 and TRBJ2-2; 12 bases match TRBD2. Trimming removed 3 bases from V and 3 bases from J; junction bases left unmatched: 8. Germline V gene sequence: CDR1 SGHAT, CDR2 FQNNGV. This CDR3 has 18 residues. CDR3 DNA sequence: TGTGCCAGCAGCTTTTACTCTAGCGGGGGGGCTGACACCGGGGAGCTGTTTTTT. Translating it yields CASSFYSSGGADTGELFF.

The rearrangement uses TRBV7-3 and TRBJ2-2; 8 bases map to TRBD2. CDR3 length: 17 residues. With V trimmed by 5 bases and J by 5 bases, 13 bases remained unmatched. Germline CDR1 and CDR2: SGHTA and FQGTGA. The CDR3, as DNA: TGTGCCAGCAGCCAACTGGGGGGGACTAGGGATACCGGGGAGCTGTTTTTT. As protein: CASSQLGGTRDTGELFF.